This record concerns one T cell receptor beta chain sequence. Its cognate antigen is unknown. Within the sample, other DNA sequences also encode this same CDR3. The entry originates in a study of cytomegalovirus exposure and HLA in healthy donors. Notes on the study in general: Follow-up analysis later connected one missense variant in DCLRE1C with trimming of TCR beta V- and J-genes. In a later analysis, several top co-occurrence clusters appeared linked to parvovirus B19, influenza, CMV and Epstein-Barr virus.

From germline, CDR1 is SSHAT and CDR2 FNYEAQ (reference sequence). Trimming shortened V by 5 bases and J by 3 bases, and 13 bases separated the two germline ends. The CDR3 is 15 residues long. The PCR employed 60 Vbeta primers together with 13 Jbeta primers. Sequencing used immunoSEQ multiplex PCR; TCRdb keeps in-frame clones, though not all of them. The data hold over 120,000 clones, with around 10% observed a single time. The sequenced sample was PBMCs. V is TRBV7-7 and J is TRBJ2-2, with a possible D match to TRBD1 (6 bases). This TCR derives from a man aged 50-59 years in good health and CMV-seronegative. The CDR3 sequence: CASSLGTRYTGELFF. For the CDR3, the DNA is TGTGCCAGCAGCCTAGGGACAAGATACACCGGGGAGCTGTTTTTT.